Presented here are 15 T cell receptor beta chains from one specimen sequenced in a study of T cell responses to AZD1222 COVID-19 vaccine. Here immunoSEQ multiplex PCR was the method, and the copy in TCRdb shows in-frame clones only, minus some. The repertoire includes about 130,000 clones, about 91% of them detected once, and under 2% sits in the top ten. The starting material was peripheral blood, obtained on day 0 of AZD1222 vaccination. The receptor source for this set is an adult in good health.

This chain uses TRBV7-2 with TRBJ2-7; 9 nucleotides align to TRBD2. The ends lost 5 bases at V and 6 bases at J; junction bases unmatched: 11. The CDR3 sequence is 15 residues long. Per the germline V gene, CDR1 is SGHTA and CDR2 is FQGNSA. CDR3 sequence: CASSAPTSGPLEQYF. Written as DNA, the CDR3 is TGTGCCAGCAGCGCCCCGACTAGCGGCCCCCTCGAGCAGTACTTC.

This CDR3 reads CASSEGQGRPLFF. The CDR3 coding sequence is TGTGCCAGCAGTGAGGGACAGGGGCGGCCCCTTTTCTTC. The chain couples TRBV2 to TRBJ2-1, with 10 bases aligning to TRBD1. Germline assignment: CDR1 SNHLY and CDR2 FYNNEI. The ends lost 3 bases at V and 16 bases at J; junction bases unmatched: 9. CDR3 size: 13 residues.

This clone was detected once. The V call is TRBV7-2, the J call TRBJ2-1, with 9 bases lining up with TRBD2. The CDR3 runs 14 residues. Per germline, CDR1 SGHTA and CDR2 FQGNSA. The ends lost 8 bases at V and 4 bases at J; junction bases unmatched: 6. CDR3 residues: CASHRLAGYNEQFF. Here the CDR3 DNA reads TGTGCCAGCCATCGGCTAGCGGGGTACAATGAGCAGTTCTTC.

The chain is built from TRBV19 and TRBJ1-5; D uncertain. The CDR3 runs 13 residues. V lost 7 bases and J 4 bases, leaving 11 bases between the germline ends. The germline V gene encodes CDR1 LNHDA and CDR2 SQIVND (reference sequence). The CDR3 coding sequence is TGTGCCAGTAAAGGAGGCTGGAATCAGCCCCAGCATTTT. Translated: CASKGGWNQPQHF.

In nucleotides, the CDR3 is TGTGCCAGCAGTTATTCTTCCGGGGCCTACGAGCAGTACTTC. It translates to CASSYSSGAYEQYF. The chain carries TRBV6-5 and TRBJ2-7, with D tentatively TRBD2 (5 bases). Per germline, CDR1 MNHEY and CDR2 SVGAGI. The V gene lost 3 bases and the J gene lost 2 bases, with 11 bases spanning the gap. The CDR3 is made up of 14 amino acids.

The chain recombines TRBV5-4 with TRBJ2-3; no firm D call. With 0 bases removed from V and 3 bases from J, the gap between germline ends came to 5 bases. This CDR3 contains 13 residues. Germline CDR1 reads SGHNT; CDR2 reads YYREEE (reference sequence). In DNA form, the CDR3 reads TGTGCCAGCAGCTTGGACCAGACAGATACGCAGTATTTT. Protein product: CASSLDQTDTQYF.

The chain employs TRBV4-2 and TRBJ2-7, with TRBD1 matching 8 bases. J gave up 4 bases and V 4 bases, and 9 bases lay outside the gene matches. The CDR3 loop spans 15 amino acids. Germline lookup yields CDR1 LGHNA and CDR2 YNFKEQ. The DNA for the CDR3 is TGTGCCAGCAGCCCTCACGCAGGGGGCTCTTACGAGCAGTACTTC. Protein product: CASSPHAGGSYEQYF.

J is TRBJ1-4 and V is TRBV7-9, with D maybe TRBD1 (6 bases). With 5 bases removed from V and 7 bases from J, the gap between germline ends came to 14 bases. The V gene's germline CDR1 is SEHNR and CDR2 FQNEAQ (reference sequence). The CDR3 spans 14 residues. The CDR3 protein is CASSEQGATEKLFF. The CDR3 nucleotides are TGTGCCAGCAGCGAACAGGGCGCGACTGAAAAACTGTTTTTT.

This sequence joins TRBV6-4 and TRBJ2-1; no clear D. CDR3 length equals 16 residues. V lost 5 bases, J lost 7 bases, and 21 bases lay in between. Germline V gene data show CDR1 as MRHNA and CDR2 as SNTAGT. The DNA for the CDR3 is TGTGCCAGCAGTCCCCTAGGCGGCCGGGTAGGAAATGAGCAGTTCTTC. Translating gives CASSPLGGRVGNEQFF.

The chain couples TRBV28 to TRBJ1-2, with D hard to call. The CDR3 sequence is 13 residues long. Germline assignment: CDR1 MDHEN and CDR2 SYDVKM. Trimming took off 4 bases at V and 2 bases at J, with 8 bases between the two ends. The DNA of the CDR3 is TGTGCCAGCAGTTACTCAGAGAACTATGGCTACACCTTC. Translation: CASSYSENYGYTF.

The chain links TRBV5-1 to TRBJ1-1; D is ambiguous. This CDR3 has 12 residues. Germline V CDR1 and CDR2: SGHRS, YFSETQ. V lost 4 bases, J lost 4 bases, and 8 bases lay in between. DNA of the CDR3: TGCGCCAGCAGCCCAGTCGGCACTGAAGCTTTCTTT. As protein: CASSPVGTEAFF.

The CDR3 DNA sequence: TGTGCCAGCAGCTTAGAACGACAGGGAGAATACAATGAGCAGTTCTTC. Translating it yields CASSLERQGEYNEQFF. The rearrangement joins TRBV11-2 to TRBJ2-1; 7 bases fit TRBD1. The ends lost 0 bases at V and 4 bases at J; junction bases unmatched: 6. The CDR3 loop spans 16 amino acids. The germline V gene encodes CDR1 SGHAT and CDR2 FQNNGV.

The genes are TRBV5-1 and TRBJ2-1; D is possibly TRBD1 (6 bases). Trimming shortened V by 0 bases and J by 0 bases, and 7 bases separated the two germline ends. The CDR3 covers 15 residues. The germline CDR1 and CDR2 sequences are SGHRS and YFSETQ. The CDR3 sequence: CASSLVGASYNEQFF. In nucleotides, the CDR3 is TGCGCCAGCAGCTTGGTGGGGGCCTCCTACAATGAGCAGTTCTTC. The variable domain in full, completed from reference TRBV5-1 and TRBJ2-1, reads KAGVTQTPRYLIKTRGQQVTLSCSPISGHRSVSWYQQTPGQGLQFLFEYFSETQRNKGNFPGRFSGRQFSNSRSEMNVSTLELGDSALYLCASSLVGASYNEQFFGPGTRLTVL.

This chain connects TRBV5-1 to TRBJ2-7, with TRBD1 as a possible D gene (5 bases). CDR3 size: 14 residues. V was pared by 1 base and J by 4 bases, with 12 bases between. Germline values: CDR1 SGHRS, CDR2 YFSETQ. The CDR3 region is CASSLLYRLYEQYF. The CDR3 coding sequence is TGCGCCAGCAGCTTGTTGTACAGGCTTTACGAGCAGTACTTC.

The chain joins TRBV4-1 to TRBJ2-5; a possible D gene is TRBD2 (6 bases). This CDR3 is built from 14 residues. V shed 4 bases and J shed 4 bases, with 13 bases lying between them. CDR1 is MGHRA and CDR2 is YSYEKL in the germline V gene. The CDR3 here is CASSPGTLIETQYF. The CDR3 DNA reads as TGCGCCAGCAGCCCCGGGACTCTTATAGAGACCCAGTACTTC.